A selection of T cell receptor beta chains follows, all from one sample in a study of long-term antiretroviral therapy in people with HIV. The protocol was immunoSEQ multiplex PCR, while the TCRdb copy is restricted to in-frame clones and leaves out a portion. The sample contains roughly 35,000 clones, 85% of which appear only once. Sequenced material: unsorted PBMCs, taken about 3.4 years after starting antiretroviral therapy. The receptors stem from a man between 18 and 35 years old with HIV. Both conserved end residues are part of each CDR3. Fields, in order: V gene, D gene, J gene, clone size, CDR3 DNA, CDR3 protein. The D gene is left open where the match is weak. Size is omitted from some rows. Given values are once, few, many or a class for expanded clones.

V: TRBV7-9; D: TRBD1; J: TRBJ2-7; size: few; DNA: TGTGCCAGCAGACCTACGACAGGGAGCTCCTACGAGCAGTACTTC; CDR3: CASRPTTGSSYEQYF
V: TRBV27; D: .; J: TRBJ1-1; size: .; DNA: TGTGCCAGCAGTTTAAGGGCAGATTTGAACACTGAAGCTTTCTTT; CDR3: CASSLRADLNTEAFF
V: TRBV25-1; D: .; J: TRBJ2-1; size: once; DNA: TGTGCCAGCATTCTTGGGCGGGAGCAGTTCTTC; CDR3: CASILGREQFF
V: TRBV27; D: .; J: TRBJ1-5; size: .; DNA: TGTGCCAGCAGTTTATCTGGCAGCCCTAATCAGCCCCAGCATTTT; CDR3: CASSLSGSPNQPQHF
V: TRBV5-6; D: TRBD2; J: TRBJ2-3; size: .; DNA: TGTGCCAGCAGCACCATACTAGCGGCGGATACGCAGTATTTT; CDR3: CASSTILAADTQYF
V: TRBV27; D: TRBD2; J: TRBJ2-1; size: .; DNA: TGTGCCAGCAGTATAAGGACTAGCGGGGTTTCCTACAATGAGCAGTTCTTC; CDR3: CASSIRTSGVSYNEQFF
V: TRBV4-3; D: .; J: TRBJ2-7; size: .; DNA: TGCGCCAGCAGTCATAGAGTCGGACAGCTAAGCTCCTACGAGCAGTACTTC; CDR3: CASSHRVGQLSSYEQYF
V: TRBV25-1; D: TRBD1; J: TRBJ2-7; size: .; DNA: TGTGCCAGCAGTGTATCTGGTGAGGGGGCGCGATACGAGCAGTACTTC; CDR3: CASSVSGEGARYEQYF
V: TRBV15; D: .; J: TRBJ1-5; size: .; DNA: TGTGCCACCAGCAGCTGGGACGGATTTAGCAATCAGCCCCAGCATTTT; CDR3: CATSSWDGFSNQPQHF
V: TRBV6-4; D: .; J: TRBJ2-3; size: .; DNA: TGTGCCAGCAGTGTGGGATCTAGCACAGATACGCAGTATTTT; CDR3: CASSVGSSTDTQYF
V: TRBV6-1; D: .; J: TRBJ1-5; size: .; DNA: TGTGCCAGCAGTGGGATGGAGGGTTGGAATCAGCCCCAGCATTTT; CDR3: CASSGMEGWNQPQHF
V: TRBV19; D: .; J: TRBJ2-2; size: .; DNA: TGTGCCAGTAGTCAGGATCCGAGGACCGGGGAGCTGTTTTTT; CDR3: CASSQDPRTGELFF
V: TRBV19; D: TRBD1; J: TRBJ1-2; size: .; DNA: TGTGCCAGTAGTAAGGGACAGGGTTGGGGCTACACCTTC; CDR3: CASSKGQGWGYTF
V: TRBV11-3; D: TRBD1; J: TRBJ2-7; size: .; DNA: TGTGCCAGCAGCCCCGGGACAGGACGCTACGAGCAGTACTTC; CDR3: CASSPGTGRYEQYF
V: TRBV11-3; D: TRBD1; J: TRBJ2-2; size: .; DNA: TGTGCCAGCAGCTTAGGGGGACAGGGGAACACCGGGGAGCTGTTTTTT; CDR3: CASSLGGQGNTGELFF
V: TRBV6-5; D: .; J: TRBJ2-7; size: .; DNA: TGTGCCAGCAGTCTCGCCGTGGAGCAACACTACGAGCAGTACTTC; CDR3: CASSLAVEQHYEQYF
V: TRBV6-1; D: .; J: TRBJ1-3; size: .; DNA: TGTGCCAGCAGTGACAGGGTCGCTGGAAACACCATATATTTT; CDR3: CASSDRVAGNTIYF
V: TRBV19; D: .; J: TRBJ2-2; size: few; DNA: TGTGCCAGTAGTTTAGGAACAGTCGGCACCGGGGAGCTGTTTTTT; CDR3: CASSLGTVGTGELFF
V: TRBV4-1; D: .; J: TRBJ2-2; size: .; DNA: TGCGCCAGCAGCCAAGAGAGACGGGGATGGAGGATCCACACCGGGGAGCTGTTTTTT; CDR3: CASSQERRGWRIHTGELFF
V: TRBV19; D: .; J: TRBJ1-2; size: once; DNA: TGTGCCAGTACCGAACCCGCGGCTAACTATGGCTACACCTTC; CDR3: CASTEPAANYGYTF
V: TRBV14; D: .; J: TRBJ2-7; size: .; DNA: TGTGCCAGCAGCCAAGAAACGGGACAATCCTACGAGCAGTACTTC; CDR3: CASSQETGQSYEQYF
V: TRBV7-2; D: .; J: TRBJ1-5; size: .; DNA: TGTGCCAGCAGCTCCGTCGGGCTCCGGGACCAGCCCCAGCATTTT; CDR3: CASSSVGLRDQPQHF
V: TRBV5-6; D: .; J: TRBJ1-1; size: .; DNA: TGTGCCAGCAGCCCGGGGTCTCATGAAGCTTTCTTT; CDR3: CASSPGSHEAFF
V: TRBV10-3; D: TRBD1; J: TRBJ2-7; size: once; DNA: TGTGCCATCAGAGCCGGACAGGGGGCCCCCTACGAGCAGTACTTC; CDR3: CAIRAGQGAPYEQYF
V: TRBV27; D: .; J: TRBJ1-2; size: once; DNA: TGTGCCAGCAGTCCGTCGAGCCCAGGGGGCTACACCTTC; CDR3: CASSPSSPGGYTF
V: TRBV11-2; D: .; J: TRBJ1-1; size: .; DNA: TGTGCCAGCAGCCCGTCACAGGGGAACACTGAAGCTTTCTTT; CDR3: CASSPSQGNTEAFF
V: TRBV28; D: TRBD1; J: TRBJ1-2; size: .; DNA: TGTGCCGGGGGACAGGGGAGCTATGGCTACACCTTC; CDR3: CAGGQGSYGYTF
V: TRBV11-2; D: .; J: TRBJ1-3; size: .; DNA: TGTGCCAGCAGTCTTGTAACCGGAAACACCATATATTTT; CDR3: CASSLVTGNTIYF
V: TRBV7-8; D: .; J: TRBJ1-5; size: .; DNA: TGTGCCAGCAGCCCCCGGGGCGGTGATAGCAATCAGCCCCAGCATTTT; CDR3: CASSPRGGDSNQPQHF